What follows describes a single T cell receptor beta chain. The sample comes from a study of control samples from healthy donors and cancer patients. CDR3 length equals 16 residues. Trimming removed 4 bases from V and 5 bases from J; junction bases left unmatched: 9. Germline CDR1 is MDHEN and CDR2 is SYDVKM. Generated by immunoSEQ multiplex PCR, the TCRdb table keeps only in-frame clones and is missing some. The table shows roughly 28,000 clones, with roughly 85% occurring only once. The chain employs TRBV28 and TRBJ2-2; 8 bases are a match to TRBD1. The sequencing sample was made of PBMCs. This sequence originates from a man between 60 and 75 years old with head and neck cancer. The CDR3 DNA reads TGTGCCAGCAGTTCTAGTGGACAGGGTTGGACCGGGGAGCTGTTTTTT. Translation: CASSSSGQGWTGELFF. Variable domain in full (rest from reference TRBV28 and TRBJ2-2): DVKVTQSSRYLVKRTGEKVFLECVQDMDHENMFWYRQDPGLGLRLIYFSYDVKMKEKGDIPEGYSVSREKKERFSLILESASTNQTSMYLCASSSSGQGWTGELFFGEGSRLTVL.